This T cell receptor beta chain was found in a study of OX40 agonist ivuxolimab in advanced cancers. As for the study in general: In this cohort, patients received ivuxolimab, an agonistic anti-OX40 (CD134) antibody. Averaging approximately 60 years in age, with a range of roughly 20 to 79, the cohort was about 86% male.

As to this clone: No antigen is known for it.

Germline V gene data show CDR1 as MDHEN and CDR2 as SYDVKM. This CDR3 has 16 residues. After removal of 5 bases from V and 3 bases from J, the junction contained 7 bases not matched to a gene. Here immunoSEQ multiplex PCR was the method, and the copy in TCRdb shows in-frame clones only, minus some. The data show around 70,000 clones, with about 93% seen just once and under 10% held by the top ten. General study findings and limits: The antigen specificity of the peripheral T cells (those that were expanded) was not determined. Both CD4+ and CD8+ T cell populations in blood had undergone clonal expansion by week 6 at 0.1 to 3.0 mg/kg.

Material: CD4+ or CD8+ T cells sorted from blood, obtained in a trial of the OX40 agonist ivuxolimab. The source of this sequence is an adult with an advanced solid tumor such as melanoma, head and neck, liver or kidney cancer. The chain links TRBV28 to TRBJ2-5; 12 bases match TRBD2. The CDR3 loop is CASSPRLAGAEETQYF. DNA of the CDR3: TGTGCCAGCAGTCCTAGACTAGCGGGGGCGGAAGAGACCCAGTACTTC. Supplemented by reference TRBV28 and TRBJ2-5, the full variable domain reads DVKVTQSSRYLVKRTGEKVFLECVQDMDHENMFWYRQDPGLGLRLIYFSYDVKMKEKGDIPEGYSVSREKKERFSLILESASTNQTSMYLCASSPRLAGAEETQYFGPGTRLLVL.